This TCR beta chain derives from a study of blood T cell repertoires in COVID-19. On the study more broadly: From the United States, Italy and Spain came samples of acute and convalescent COVID-19. In each case, the material was cDNA or gDNA derived from T cells, B-cell-depleted T cells, or PBMCs.

This CDR3 is built from 13 residues. CDR1 and CDR2 from the germline V gene are GTSNPN and SVGIG (reference sequence). The junction had 6 bases not matched to a gene; V was cut back by 5 bases and J by 6 bases. Turning to this clone: Other DNA sequences in the sample encode the same CDR3.

Generated by immunoSEQ multiplex PCR, the TCRdb table keeps only in-frame clones and is missing some. Among just over 250,000 clones listed, roughly 80% were seen once. In assigning cohorts, the study relied on participant-reported clinical history. The receptor was isolated from a man aged 25 to 45 with acute COVID-19. V usage is TRBV30 and J usage is TRBJ2-3; 9 bases fit TRBD2. The sequencing input was PBMCs or T cells enriched from blood (not recorded which). As DNA, the CDR3 is TGTGCCTGGGCCCAGCGGGAGGCGGATACGCAGTATTTT. Translated, it gives CAWAQREADTQYF.